The sequence of this TCR beta chain was determined in a study of shared clonotypes between healthy human individuals. The method was immunoSEQ multiplex PCR; TCRdb's version includes in-frame clones alone and lacks a portion of them. Here the sample spans about 1 million clones, about 75% being singletons. As to this clone: Its antigen is unknown.

Study observations and caveats: Clonotype sharing among donors was expected to depend on sequencing depth. The generation probabilities recorded for non-shared clonotypes fell below those of clonotypes shared by all four donors.

Negatively enriched CD4+ T cells were divided by CD45RA into naive and memory. This CDR3 has 15 amino acids. The trim removed 5 bases at V and 5 bases at J, leaving 6 bases unmatched. The germline CDR1 and CDR2 sequences are SGHAT and FQNNGV. The J gene is TRBJ1-6, the V gene TRBV11-2, with 7 positions matching TRBD1. This clonotype was obtained from a man aged 18 to 35 in good health. The material sequenced was memory CD4+ T cells sorted from blood. Documented subset: CD45RA-negative fraction. As DNA, the CDR3 is TGTGCCAGCAGCCCGGGGACAGCAAATAATTCACCCCTCCACTTT. This gives the protein CASSPGTANNSPLHF.